These 8 T cell receptor beta chains share one sample of origin, sequenced in a study of T cell changes during pregnancy in multiple sclerosis. Measured with immunoSEQ multiplex PCR; TCRdb has only the in-frame clones, and not every one. The sample records some 94,000 clones, under 95% being singletons. Sequenced here: peripheral blood, sampled in the first trimester of pregnancy. The receptor set was obtained from a female donor with multiple sclerosis, enrolled in a pregnancy study.

The chain carries TRBV27 and TRBJ1-5; D ambiguous. The CDR3 is 12 amino acids. Trimming cost V 5 bases and J 7 bases, with 9 bases left between them. Per the germline V gene, CDR1 is MNHEY and CDR2 is SMNVEV (reference sequence). The CDR3 nucleotides are TGTGCCAGCAGTGAGATAAACCAGCCCCAGCATTTT. Amino acids: CASSEINQPQHF.

This sequence joins TRBV18 and TRBJ1-3; the D is unclear. CDR3 length: 17 residues. Germline V gene sequence: CDR1 KGHSH, CDR2 LQKENI. The V and J ends lost 2 bases and 0 bases respectively, with 14 bases between them. As DNA, the CDR3 is TGTGCCAGCTCACCAGAGGTCAGAAGAAACTCTGGAAACACCATATATTTT. Amino acid sequence: CASSPEVRRNSGNTIYF.

The V gene is TRBV7-9, the J gene TRBJ2-7, with D perhaps matching TRBD1 (7 bases). Germline CDR1 is SEHNR and CDR2 is FQNEAQ (reference sequence). The CDR3 covers 15 residues. Trimming shortened V by 1 base and J by 4 bases, and 14 bases separated the two germline ends. For the CDR3, the DNA is TGTGCCAGCAGCTTAGGCCCGACAGGGAGGTACGAGCAGTACTTC. Its translation: CASSLGPTGRYEQYF. Drawing the rest from reference TRBV7-9 and TRBJ2-7, the complete variable domain is DTGVSQNPRHKITKRGQNVTFRCDPISEHNRLYWYRQTLGQGPEFLTYFQNEAQLEKSRLLSDRFSAERPKGSFSTLEIQRTEQGDSAMYLCASSLGPTGRYEQYFGPGTRLTVT.

The V call is TRBV6-5, the J call TRBJ2-7; TRBD2 agrees at 10 bases. The trim removed 2 bases at V and 2 bases at J, leaving 6 bases unmatched. The CDR3 loop spans 16 amino acids. Germline CDR1 reads MNHEY; CDR2 reads SVGAGI. The CDR3 loop reads CASSYQWTSGTYEQYF. The CDR3 region has the DNA TGTGCCAGCAGTTACCAATGGACTAGCGGAACCTACGAGCAGTACTTC.

V usage is TRBV5-6 and J usage is TRBJ2-2; no clear D. The CDR3 extends over 16 amino acids. Germline lookup yields CDR1 SGHDT and CDR2 YYEEEE. V lost 2 bases and J 0 bases, leaving 11 bases between the germline ends. Written as DNA, the CDR3 is TGTGCCAGCAGCTTTTGGGCCAGCTCGAACACCGGGGAGCTGTTTTTT. It specifies CASSFWASSNTGELFF. Full variable domain (remainder filled in from reference TRBV5-6 and TRBJ2-2): DAGVTQSPTHLIKTRGQQVTLRCSPKSGHDTVSWYQQALGQGPQFIFQYYEEEERQRGNFPDRFSGHQFPNYSSELNVNALLLGDSALYLCASSFWASSNTGELFFGEGSRLTVL.

The chain is built from TRBV28 and TRBJ1-2, with a tentative D call TRBD1 (6 bases). Germline loops: CDR1 MDHEN, CDR2 SYDVKM. The ends were cut back, 3 bases at V and 4 bases at J, with 15 bases in the middle. This CDR3 region has 15 residues. The CDR3 sequence: CASSFGTLASYGYTF. The CDR3 coding sequence is TGTGCCAGCAGTTTCGGGACACTCGCTTCCTATGGCTACACCTTC.

The table lists this clone with a count of one. The rearrangement joins TRBV6-5 to TRBJ2-1, with 15 bases fitting TRBD2. Losses at the gene ends were 5 bases for V and 6 bases for J; bases not matched to a gene: 2. CDR3 length: 15 residues. The germline V gene has CDR1 MNHEY and CDR2 SVGAGI. Written as DNA, the CDR3 is TGTGCCAGCAGTCAGGGACTAGCGGGAGGCAATGAGCAGTTCTTC. This encodes CASSQGLAGGNEQFF.

This chain connects TRBV6-6 to TRBJ2-5; 8 bases map to TRBD2. The length of the CDR3 is 16 residues. Germline trimming cut 2 bases from V and 2 bases from J; bases unmatched to any gene: 7. Per germline, CDR1 MNHNY and CDR2 SVGAGI (reference sequence). The CDR3 reads CASSYGLAGPQETQYF. CDR3 bases: TGTGCCAGCAGTTACGGGCTAGCGGGTCCTCAAGAGACCCAGTACTTC.